This T cell receptor (beta chain) was recovered during a study of tumor-infiltrating lymphocytes in primary liver carcinoma. Total RNA (approximately 0.5 ug) served as template for TCR beta cDNA synthesis primed by a constant-region primer. Three nested multiplex PCR rounds, a slightly modified ARM-PCR method, built the TCR beta libraries. The two initial PCR rounds, approximately 10 cycles each, used TRBV1-TRBV30 forward and C-beta reverse primers. TCRdb analysed the multiplex PCR reads with MiXCR anew, one entry per CDR3 protein. Of roughly 120,000 distinct CDR3 sequences in the sample, 65% are singletons; the top ten hold roughly 8.8%. Scientists recovered RNA and DNA together from around 18-30 mg of unsorted bulk tissue. On this clonotype: One base away lies a much larger clone, so this may be a sequencing read error.

The V end was cut by 3 bases, the J end by 0 bases, with 11 bases between. The germline V gene has CDR1 GTSNPN and CDR2 SVGIG (reference sequence). There are 14 residues in the CDR3. The chain joins TRBV30 to TRBJ1-1, with D possibly matching TRBD1 (6 bases). The TCR was taken from a woman aged 60 to 75 with primary liver carcinoma and hepatitis B virus infection. The sequencing sample was made of liver tumor tissue from sampling region 1. Subset reported: tumor region T1, superior pole. In DNA, the CDR3 is TGTGCCTGGAGCGAGGGACATGTGAACACTGAAGCTTTCTTT. Protein: CAWSEGHVNTEAFF.